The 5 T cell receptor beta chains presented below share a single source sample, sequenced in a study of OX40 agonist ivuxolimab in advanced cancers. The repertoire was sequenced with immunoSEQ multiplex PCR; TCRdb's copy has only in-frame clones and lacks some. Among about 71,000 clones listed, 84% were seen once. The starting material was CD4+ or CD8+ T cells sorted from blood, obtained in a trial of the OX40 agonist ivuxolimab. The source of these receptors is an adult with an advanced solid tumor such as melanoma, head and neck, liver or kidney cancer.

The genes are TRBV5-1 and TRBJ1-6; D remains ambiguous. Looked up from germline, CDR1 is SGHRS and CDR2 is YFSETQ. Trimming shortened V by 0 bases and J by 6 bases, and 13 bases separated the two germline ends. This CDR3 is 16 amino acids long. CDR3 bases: TGCGCCAGCAGCTTGGTTCCAGGACTTGTTAATTCACCCCTCCACTTT. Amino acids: CASSLVPGLVNSPLHF.

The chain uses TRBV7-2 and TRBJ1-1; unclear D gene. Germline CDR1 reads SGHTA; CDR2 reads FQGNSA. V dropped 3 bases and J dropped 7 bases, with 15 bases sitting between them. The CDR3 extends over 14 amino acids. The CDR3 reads CASSFRRGPLEAFF. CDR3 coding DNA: TGTGCCAGCAGCTTCAGAAGAGGACCCCTTGAAGCTTTCTTT. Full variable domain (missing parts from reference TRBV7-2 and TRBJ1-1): GAGVSQSPSNKVTEKGKDVELRCDPISGHTALYWYRQSLGQGLEFLIYFQGNSAPDKSGLPSDRFSAERTGGSVSTLTIQRTQQEDSAVYLCASSFRRGPLEAFFGQGTRLTVV.

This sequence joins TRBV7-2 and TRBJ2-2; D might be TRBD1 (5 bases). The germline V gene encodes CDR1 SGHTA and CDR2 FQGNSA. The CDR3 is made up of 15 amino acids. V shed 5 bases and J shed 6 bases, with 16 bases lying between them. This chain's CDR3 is CASSPTTDSAGELFF. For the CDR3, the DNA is TGTGCCAGCAGCCCCACCACTGACAGCGCCGGGGAGCTGTTTTTT.

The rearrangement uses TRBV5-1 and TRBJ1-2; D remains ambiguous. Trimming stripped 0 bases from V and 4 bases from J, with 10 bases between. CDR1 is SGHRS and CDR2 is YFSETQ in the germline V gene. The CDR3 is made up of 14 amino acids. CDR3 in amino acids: CASSLADWPYGYTF. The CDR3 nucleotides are TGCGCCAGCAGCTTGGCGGATTGGCCCTATGGCTACACCTTC.

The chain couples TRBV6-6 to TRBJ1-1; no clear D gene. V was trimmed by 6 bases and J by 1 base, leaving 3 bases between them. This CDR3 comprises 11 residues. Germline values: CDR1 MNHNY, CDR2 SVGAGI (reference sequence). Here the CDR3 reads CASRANTEAFF. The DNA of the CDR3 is TGTGCCAGCAGGGCGAACACTGAAGCTTTCTTT.